The 18 T cell receptor beta chains in this list originate from one sample, sequenced in a study of blood T cell repertoires in COVID-19. TCRdb's table, derived via immunoSEQ multiplex PCR, lists solely in-frame clones and lacks some. The data show a few hundred thousand clones, roughly 84% seen once. Material for sequencing was peripheral blood. The receptors here all came from a woman under 30 with acute or convalescent COVID-19.

About this clone: Other nucleotide sequences in the sample specify the same CDR3. The chain employs TRBV7-2 and TRBJ1-1, with a tentative D call TRBD1 (5 bases). Germline CDR1 reads SGHTA; CDR2 reads FQGNSA. V was shortened by 1 base and J by 5 bases, with 11 bases between the two germline ends. The CDR3 is 14 amino acids. The CDR3 coding sequence is TGTGCCAGCAGCTTAGAGGGGCTGGGGACTGAAGCTTTCTTT. This encodes CASSLEGLGTEAFF.

The J gene is TRBJ1-1, the V gene TRBV29-1; D may be TRBD1 (6 bases). In germline, CDR1 is SQVTM, CDR2 ANQGSEA. V lost 6 bases, J lost 1 base, and 27 bases lay in between. There are 18 residues in the CDR3. The CDR3 loop is CSVQWGVTGTRKNTEAFF. CDR3 DNA sequence: TGCAGCGTCCAGTGGGGTGTAACTGGGACAAGAAAGAACACTGAAGCTTTCTTT.

The chain joins TRBV7-9 to TRBJ2-4; D gene uncertain. V was pared by 4 bases and J by 0 bases, with 10 bases between. The CDR3 sequence is 15 residues long. CDR1 and CDR2 from the germline V gene are SEHNR and FQNEAQ (reference sequence). The CDR3: CASSSTNLAKNIQYF. The CDR3 coding sequence is TGTGCCAGCAGCTCCACCAACTTAGCCAAAAACATTCAGTACTTC. Complete variable domain (other parts from reference TRBV7-9 and TRBJ2-4): DTGVSQNPRHKITKRGQNVTFRCDPISEHNRLYWYRQTLGQGPEFLTYFQNEAQLEKSRLLSDRFSAERPKGSFSTLEIQRTEQGDSAMYLCASSSTNLAKNIQYFGAGTRLSVL.

This sequence joins TRBV6-1 and TRBJ1-5; D possibly corresponds to TRBD1 (5 bases). Germline assignment: CDR1 MNHNS and CDR2 SASEGT. V lost 3 bases to trimming and J lost 4 bases, with 10 bases between them. The CDR3 loop spans 14 amino acids. Written as DNA, the CDR3 is TGTGCCAGCAGTGAGACAGTCAAGAATCAGCCCCAGCATTTT. It codes for CASSETVKNQPQHF.

V gene TRBV2 combines with J gene TRBJ1-5; maybe TRBD1 (6 bases). This CDR3 is 14 amino acids long. Trimming stripped 7 bases from V and 6 bases from J, with 16 bases between. Germline V gives CDR1 SNHLY, CDR2 FYNNEI. The CDR3 sequence: CASIGQGIGQPQHF. The CDR3 DNA is TGTGCCAGCATAGGGCAGGGGATAGGTCAGCCCCAGCATTTT. Full variable domain (rest looked up from reference TRBV2 and TRBJ1-5): EPEVTQTPSHQVTQMGQEVILRCVPISNHLYFYWYRQILGQKVEFLVSFYNNEISEKSEIFDDQFSVERPDGSNFTLKIRSTKLEDSAMYFCASIGQGIGQPQHFGDGTRLSIL.

The chain is built from TRBV11-2 and TRBJ1-4; D is unclear. V lost 5 bases to trimming and J lost 0 bases, with 16 bases between them. The CDR3 spans 17 residues. Germline-derived CDR1 and CDR2 are SGHAT and FQNNGV. Here the CDR3 DNA reads TGTGCCAGCAGCCCCCGGCCCCAGGTTGCAACTAATGAAAAACTGTTTTTT. Translated: CASSPRPQVATNEKLFF.

The chain combines TRBV19 with TRBJ2-7; possible D gene TRBD1, 6 bases. This CDR3 is built from 15 residues. Germline assignment: CDR1 LNHDA and CDR2 SQIVND (reference sequence). V lost 4 bases, J lost 0 bases, and 13 bases lay in between. CDR3 bases: TGTGCCAGTAGTACTTCAGGGACATACTCCTACGAGCAGTACTTC. It codes for CASSTSGTYSYEQYF.

The chain is built from TRBV30 and TRBJ1-1; D not resolved. CDR3 size: 12 residues. Trimming cost V 4 bases and J 0 bases, with 6 bases left between them. Germline V CDR1 and CDR2: GTSNPN, SVGIG (reference sequence). The CDR3 nucleotides read TGTGCCTGGACAGGTCTGAACACTGAAGCTTTCTTT. The encoded protein is CAWTGLNTEAFF.

V usage is TRBV19 and J usage is TRBJ2-7; weak D call: TRBD1 (6 bases). CDR3 length: 13 residues. With 2 bases removed from V and 11 bases from J, the gap between germline ends came to 16 bases. In germline, CDR1 is LNHDA, CDR2 SQIVND (reference sequence). CDR3 DNA sequence: TGTGCCAGTAGTATACAGGACAGCTCCTACAAGTACTTC. Translated: CASSIQDSSYKYF.

This chain links TRBV6-2 or TRBV6-3 with TRBJ1-2, with TRBD1 matching over 7 bases. Trimming took 0 bases from V and 3 from J; bases not matched to a gene: 7. CDR3 length: 16 residues. CDR1 and CDR2 from the germline V gene are MNHEY and SVGEGT. CDR3 coding DNA: TGTGCCAGCAGTTACTCCCGGGACAGCTACTACTATGGCTACACCTTC. This encodes CASSYSRDSYYYGYTF.

This clone was found once. CDR3 coding DNA: TGTGCCAGCAGCCCGACAGGGAGGCCGCGGGACACCATATATTTT. It yields the protein CASSPTGRPRDTIYF. J is TRBJ1-3 and V is TRBV6-2 or TRBV6-3; 7 nucleotides agree with TRBD1. This CDR3 contains 15 residues. V lost 6 bases and J lost 8; bases outside the gene matches: 13. The germline gives CDR1 MNHEY, CDR2 SVGEGT.

This chain joins TRBV7-3 and TRBJ2-2; 8 bases are shared with TRBD2. Germline CDR1 is SGHTA and CDR2 is FQGTGA. Trimming cost V 3 bases and J 0 bases; bases outside gene matches: 0. The CDR3 is 15 amino acids. DNA for the CDR3: TGTGCCAGCAGCTTGGGACTAGCGAACACCGGGGAGCTGTTTTTT. The encoded protein is CASSLGLANTGELFF.

CDR3 sequence: CASTGQVSNQPQHF. The CDR3 nucleotides read TGTGCCAGCACCGGACAAGTGAGCAATCAGCCCCAGCATTTT. The chain carries TRBV2 and TRBJ1-5; weak D call: TRBD1 (5 bases). Germline-derived CDR1 and CDR2 are SNHLY and FYNNEI. The CDR3 has 14 amino acids. With 7 bases removed from V and 1 base from J, the gap between germline ends came to 11 bases.

The chain links TRBV2 to TRBJ2-1; 12 bases align to TRBD1. The V segment lost 6 bases and the J segment 9 bases; nucleotides outside the gene matches: 9. The germline gives CDR1 SNHLY, CDR2 FYNNEI. The CDR3 contains 15 residues. For the CDR3, the DNA is TGTGCCAGCAGGAGGACCGGGACAGGGGGCCCTGAGCAGTTCTTC. Protein sequence: CASRRTGTGGPEQFF.

This clone has only a few counts. The chain has TRBV27 and TRBJ1-6; D not resolved. The CDR3 length is 13 residues. V was pared by 6 bases and J by 10 bases, with 13 bases between. The germline gives CDR1 MNHEY, CDR2 SMNVEV (reference sequence). The CDR3 reads CASRGDINSPLHF. CDR3 bases: TGTGCCAGCAGGGGAGACATCAACTCACCCCTCCACTTT.

This rearrangement joins TRBV2 to TRBJ2-7; 7 bases map to TRBD1. The ends lost 6 bases at V and 2 bases at J; junction bases unmatched: 13. From germline, CDR1 is SNHLY and CDR2 FYNNEI. This CDR3 contains 16 residues. DNA for the CDR3: TGTGCCAGCAGCCGCAGGTCAGGGGGTGTCACCTACGAGCAGTACTTC. Its translation: CASSRRSGGVTYEQYF.

The rearrangement joins TRBV5-5 to TRBJ2-5; TRBD2 matches 14 bases. The CDR3 runs to 16 residues. Germline V gives CDR1 SGHKS, CDR2 YYEKEE (reference sequence). V trimming: 3 bases; J trimming: 4 bases; junction bases outside the gene matches: 5. The CDR3 sequence: CASSSGLAGGRETQYF. CDR3 nucleotides: TGTGCCAGCAGCTCCGGACTAGCGGGAGGTAGAGAGACCCAGTACTTC.

V usage is TRBV5-8 and J usage is TRBJ2-1, with D perhaps TRBD2 (6 bases). Germline lookup yields CDR1 SGHTS and CDR2 YDEGEE. Trimming shortened V by 1 base and J by 4 bases, and 15 bases separated the two germline ends. CDR3 length equals 16 residues. The CDR3 loop reads CASSLWGEDLYNEQFF. The CDR3 nucleotides read TGTGCCAGCAGCTTGTGGGGGGAGGACCTTTACAATGAGCAGTTCTTC.